This TCR beta chain is drawn from a study of CD8 T cell repertoires and HIV-1 epitope variants. Study-level background: Twenty-five autologous and known Gag and Nef epitope variant peptides each stimulated T cells separately.

Turning to this clone: Its antigen remains unknown.

The CDR3 runs to 14 residues. Germline-derived CDR1 and CDR2 are MNHEY and SVGAGI. V lost 10 bases, J lost 4 bases, and 16 bases lay in between. Sequencing used immunoSEQ multiplex PCR; TCRdb keeps in-frame clones, though not all of them. The sample has about 5,000 clones; under 70% are singletons. The chain recombines TRBV6-5 with TRBJ2-2; a possible D gene is TRBD1 (7 bases). The receptor comes from a male donor with HIV. Sequences were obtained from cultured CD8+ T cells derived from PBMCs. DNA of the CDR3: TGTGCCACCAGGCAGGGGGGCATCACCGGGGAGCTGTTTTTT. It translates to CATRQGGITGELFF.